This TCR beta chain was obtained from a study of CDR3 diversity in severe acne. The germline V gene has CDR1 SGHDN and CDR2 FVKESK. V lost 5 bases and J lost 4, with 10 bases in between. The CDR3 is 13 amino acids. Via MiXCR, TCRdb re-called the PCR reads, giving one row per CDR3 protein. Of 97,000 or so distinct CDR3 sequences listed, roughly 51% are singletons. This chain joins TRBV14 and TRBJ2-3; D ambiguous. This receptor was identified in a male donor with acne. What was sequenced was blood. CDR3 residues: CASSSRMADTQYF. DNA for the CDR3: TGTGCCAGCAGCTCCCGTATGGCAGATACGCAGTATTTT.